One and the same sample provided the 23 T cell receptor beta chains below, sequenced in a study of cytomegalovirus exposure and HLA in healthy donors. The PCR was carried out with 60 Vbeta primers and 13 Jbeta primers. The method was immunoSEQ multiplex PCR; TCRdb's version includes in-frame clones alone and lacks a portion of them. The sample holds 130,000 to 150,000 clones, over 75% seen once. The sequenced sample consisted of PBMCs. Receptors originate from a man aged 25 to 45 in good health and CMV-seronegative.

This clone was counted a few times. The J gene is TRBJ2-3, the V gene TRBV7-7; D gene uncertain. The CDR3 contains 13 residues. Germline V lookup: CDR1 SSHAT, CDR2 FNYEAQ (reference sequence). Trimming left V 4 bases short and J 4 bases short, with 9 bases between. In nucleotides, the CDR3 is TGTGCCAGCAGCTCATCCCGGGCAGATACGCAGTATTTT. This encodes CASSSSRADTQYF.

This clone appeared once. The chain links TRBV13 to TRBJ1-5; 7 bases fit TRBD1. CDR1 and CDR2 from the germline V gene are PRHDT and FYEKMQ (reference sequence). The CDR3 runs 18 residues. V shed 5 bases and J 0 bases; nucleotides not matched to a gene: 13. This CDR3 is CASSPPDRTLYSNQPQHF. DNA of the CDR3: TGTGCCAGCAGCCCTCCGGACAGGACCCTCTATAGCAATCAGCCCCAGCATTTT.

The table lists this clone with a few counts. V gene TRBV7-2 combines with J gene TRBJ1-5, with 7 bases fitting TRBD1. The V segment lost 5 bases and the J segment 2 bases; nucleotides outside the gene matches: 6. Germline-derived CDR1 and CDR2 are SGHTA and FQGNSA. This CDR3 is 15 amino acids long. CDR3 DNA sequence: TGTGCCAGCAGCACCTACAGGGGAGGCAATCAGCCCCAGCATTTT. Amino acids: CASSTYRGGNQPQHF.

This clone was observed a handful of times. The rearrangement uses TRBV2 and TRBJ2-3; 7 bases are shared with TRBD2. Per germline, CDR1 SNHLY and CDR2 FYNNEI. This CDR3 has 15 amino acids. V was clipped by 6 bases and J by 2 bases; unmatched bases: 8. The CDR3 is CASRWGEGNTDTQYF. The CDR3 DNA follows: TGTGCCAGCAGGTGGGGGGAGGGGAACACAGATACGCAGTATTTT.

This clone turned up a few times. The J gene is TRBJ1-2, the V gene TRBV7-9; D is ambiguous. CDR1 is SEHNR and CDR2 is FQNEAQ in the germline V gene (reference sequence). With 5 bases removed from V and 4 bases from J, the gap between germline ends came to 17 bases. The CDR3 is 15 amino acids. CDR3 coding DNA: TGTGCCAGCAGCCTACGAGGGAGGGCAGGCTATGGCTACACCTTC. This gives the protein CASSLRGRAGYGYTF.

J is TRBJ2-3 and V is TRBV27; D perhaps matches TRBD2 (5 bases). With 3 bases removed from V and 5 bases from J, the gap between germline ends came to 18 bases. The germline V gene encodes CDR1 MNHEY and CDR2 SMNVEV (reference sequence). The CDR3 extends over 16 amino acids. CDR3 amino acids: CASSFTWETTLDTQYF. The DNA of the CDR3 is TGTGCCAGCAGTTTCACGTGGGAGACGACGTTAGATACGCAGTATTTT.

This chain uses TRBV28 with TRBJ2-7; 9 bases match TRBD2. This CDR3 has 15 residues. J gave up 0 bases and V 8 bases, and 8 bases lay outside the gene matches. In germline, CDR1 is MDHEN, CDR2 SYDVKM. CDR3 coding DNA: TGTGCCAGCGGCGGGGGGGGGCAACTCTCCTACGAGCAGTACTTC. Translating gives CASGGGGQLSYEQYF.

The CDR3 DNA sequence: TGTGCCAGTAGTACGGGACATACCATTCCCGGGGCAACTAATGAAAAACTGTTTTTT. Its translation: CASSTGHTIPGATNEKLFF. This chain connects TRBV19 to TRBJ1-4; D might be TRBD1 (6 bases). Between the trimmed V and J ends, which lost 4 bases and 0 bases, there was a span of 21 bases. The CDR3 contains 19 residues. CDR1 LNHDA and CDR2 SQIVND come from the germline V gene (reference sequence).

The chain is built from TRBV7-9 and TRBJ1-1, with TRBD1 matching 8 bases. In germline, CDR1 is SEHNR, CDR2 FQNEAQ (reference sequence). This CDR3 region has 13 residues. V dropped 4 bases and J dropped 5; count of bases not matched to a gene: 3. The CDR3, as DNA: TGTGCCAGCAGCTCAGGGGGCGGGACTGAAGCTTTCTTT. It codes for CASSSGGGTEAFF.

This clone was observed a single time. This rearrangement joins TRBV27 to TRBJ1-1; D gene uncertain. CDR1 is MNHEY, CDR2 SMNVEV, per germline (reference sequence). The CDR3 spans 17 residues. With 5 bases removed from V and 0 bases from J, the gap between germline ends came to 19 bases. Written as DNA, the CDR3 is TGTGCCAGCAGTAGGGCGAGCGGCGGAGGGATGAACACTGAAGCTTTCTTT. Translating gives CASSRASGGGMNTEAFF.

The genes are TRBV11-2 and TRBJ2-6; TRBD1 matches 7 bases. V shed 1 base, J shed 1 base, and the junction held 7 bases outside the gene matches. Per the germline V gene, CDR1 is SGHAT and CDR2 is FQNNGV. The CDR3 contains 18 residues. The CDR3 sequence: CASSLVGTANSGANVLTF. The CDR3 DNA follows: TGTGCCAGCAGCTTAGTTGGGACAGCGAATTCTGGGGCCAACGTCCTGACTTTC.

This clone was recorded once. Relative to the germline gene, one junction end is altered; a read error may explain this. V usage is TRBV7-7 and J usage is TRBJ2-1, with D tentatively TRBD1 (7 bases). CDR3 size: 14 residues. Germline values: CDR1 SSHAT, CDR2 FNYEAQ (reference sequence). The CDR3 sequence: CASSHPGGKNEQFF. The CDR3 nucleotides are TGTGCTAGCAGCCACCCAGGGGGGAAGAATGAGCAGTTCTTC.

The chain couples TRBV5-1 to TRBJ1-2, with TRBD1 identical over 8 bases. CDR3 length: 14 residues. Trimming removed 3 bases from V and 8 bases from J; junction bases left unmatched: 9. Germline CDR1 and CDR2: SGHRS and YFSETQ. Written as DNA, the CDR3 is TGCGCCAGCAGCTCCGGACAGGGCGATTACGGCTACACCTTC. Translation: CASSSGQGDYGYTF.

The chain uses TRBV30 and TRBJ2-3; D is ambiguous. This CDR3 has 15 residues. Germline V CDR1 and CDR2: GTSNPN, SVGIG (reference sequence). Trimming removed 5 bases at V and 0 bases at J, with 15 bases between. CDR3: CAWGPPYISTDTQYF. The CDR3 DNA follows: TGTGCCTGGGGGCCCCCTTACATTAGCACAGATACGCAGTATTTT.

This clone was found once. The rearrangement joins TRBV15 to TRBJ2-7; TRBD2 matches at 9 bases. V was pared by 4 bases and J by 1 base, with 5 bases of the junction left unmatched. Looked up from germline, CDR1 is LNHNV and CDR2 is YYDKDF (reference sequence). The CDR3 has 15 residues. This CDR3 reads CATSTDSGGSYEQYF. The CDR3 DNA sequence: TGTGCCACCAGCACCGATAGCGGGGGTTCCTACGAGCAGTACTTC.

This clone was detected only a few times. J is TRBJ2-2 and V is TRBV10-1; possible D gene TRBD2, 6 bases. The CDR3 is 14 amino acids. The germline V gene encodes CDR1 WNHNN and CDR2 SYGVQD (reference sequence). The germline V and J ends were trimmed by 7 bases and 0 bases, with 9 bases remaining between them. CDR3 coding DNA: TGCGCCAGCATGGAGGGGACGAACACCGGGGAGCTGTTTTTT. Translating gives CASMEGTNTGELFF.

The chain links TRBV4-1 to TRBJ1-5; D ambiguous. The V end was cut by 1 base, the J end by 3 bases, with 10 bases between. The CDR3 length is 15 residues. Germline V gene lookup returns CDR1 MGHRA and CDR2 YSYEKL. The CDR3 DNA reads TGCGCCAGCAGCCAAGGGGCAGGAAACAATCAGCCCCAGCATTTT. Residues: CASSQGAGNNQPQHF.

The CDR3 region has the DNA TGTGCCAGCAGTACCCGACAGAAGGTTCCCTACGAGCAGTACTTC. Translation: CASSTRQKVPYEQYF. This sequence joins TRBV6-5 and TRBJ2-7; possible D gene TRBD1, 5 bases. The CDR3 is made up of 15 amino acids. The germline V and J ends were trimmed by 5 bases and 2 bases, with 16 bases remaining between them. Germline CDR1 is MNHEY and CDR2 is SVGAGI.

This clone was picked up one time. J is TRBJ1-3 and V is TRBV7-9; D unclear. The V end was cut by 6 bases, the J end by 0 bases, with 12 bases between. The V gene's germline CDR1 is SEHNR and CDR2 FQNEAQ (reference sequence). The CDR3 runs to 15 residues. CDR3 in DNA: TGTGCCAGCAGTCTTACAACGAACTCTGGAAACACCATATATTTT. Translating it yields CASSLTTNSGNTIYF.

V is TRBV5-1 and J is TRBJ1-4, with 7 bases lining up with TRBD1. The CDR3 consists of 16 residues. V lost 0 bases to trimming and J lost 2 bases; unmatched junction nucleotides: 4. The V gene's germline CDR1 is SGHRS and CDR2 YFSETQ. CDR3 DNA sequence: TGCGCCAGCAGCTTGGCCGTGGGACAGACTAATGAAAAACTGTTTTTT. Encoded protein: CASSLAVGQTNEKLFF.

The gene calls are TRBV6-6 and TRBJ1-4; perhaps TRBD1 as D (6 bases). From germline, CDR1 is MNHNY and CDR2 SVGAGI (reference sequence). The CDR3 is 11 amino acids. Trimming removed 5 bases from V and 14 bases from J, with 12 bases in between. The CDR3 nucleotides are TGTGCCAGCAGTCAAAGGGGGGGGCTGTTTTTT. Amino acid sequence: CASSQRGGLFF.

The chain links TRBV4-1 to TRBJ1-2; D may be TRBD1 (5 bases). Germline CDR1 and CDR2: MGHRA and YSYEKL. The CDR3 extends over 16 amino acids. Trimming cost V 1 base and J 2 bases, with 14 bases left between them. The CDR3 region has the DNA TGCGCCAGCAGCCAAGGGTCTGGACAAATAAACTATGGCTACACCTTC. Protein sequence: CASSQGSGQINYGYTF.

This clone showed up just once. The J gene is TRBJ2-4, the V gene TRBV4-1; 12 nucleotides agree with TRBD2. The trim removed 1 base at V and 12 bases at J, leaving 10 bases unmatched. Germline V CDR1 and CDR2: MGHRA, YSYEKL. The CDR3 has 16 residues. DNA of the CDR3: TGCGCCAGCAGCCAAGGGAACCGGCTAGCGGGGGGGACTCAGTACTTC. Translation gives CASSQGNRLAGGTQYF.